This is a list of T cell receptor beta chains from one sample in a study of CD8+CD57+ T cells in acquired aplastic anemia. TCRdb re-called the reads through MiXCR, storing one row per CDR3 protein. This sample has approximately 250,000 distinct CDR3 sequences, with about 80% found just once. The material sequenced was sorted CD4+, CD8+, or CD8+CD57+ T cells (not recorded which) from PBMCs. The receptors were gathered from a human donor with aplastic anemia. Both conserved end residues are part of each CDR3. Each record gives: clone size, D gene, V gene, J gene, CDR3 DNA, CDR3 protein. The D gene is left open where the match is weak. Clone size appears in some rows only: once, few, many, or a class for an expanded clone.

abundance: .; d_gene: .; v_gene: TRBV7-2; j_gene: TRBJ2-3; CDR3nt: TGTGCCAGCGGGGACGCGGGAACTGCCGAGCAGTATTTT; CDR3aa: CASGDAGTAEQYF
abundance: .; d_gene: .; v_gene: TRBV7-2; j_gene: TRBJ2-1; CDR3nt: TGTGCCAGCACCTTGGCGGGTGAGCAGTTCTTC; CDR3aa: CASTLAGEQFF
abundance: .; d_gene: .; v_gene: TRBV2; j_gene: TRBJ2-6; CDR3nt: TGTGCCAGCAGCGGCTGGAGCTCTGGGGCCACCGTCCTGACTTTC; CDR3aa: CASSGWSSGATVLTF
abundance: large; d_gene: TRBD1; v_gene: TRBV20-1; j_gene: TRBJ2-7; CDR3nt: TGCAGTGCTAGTCCATCGACAGGGAACTACGAGCAGTACTTC; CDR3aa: CSASPSTGNYEQYF
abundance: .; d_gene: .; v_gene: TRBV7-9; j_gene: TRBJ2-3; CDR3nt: TGTGCCAGCAGCTTTAAAAGAAGCAGTGGGGGCACGGAGTATTTT; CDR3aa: CASSFKRSSGGTEYF
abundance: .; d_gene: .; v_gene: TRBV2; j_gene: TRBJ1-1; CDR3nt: TGTGCCAGCAGCGTAGGGGGACAAAGCACAGCTACGCCGTATTTT; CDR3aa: CASSVGGQSTATPYF
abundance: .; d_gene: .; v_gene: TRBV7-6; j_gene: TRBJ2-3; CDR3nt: TGTGCCAGCAGCTTAGCGCGCGGGACAAAAACGAAGCAGTTT; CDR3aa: CASSLARGTKTKQF
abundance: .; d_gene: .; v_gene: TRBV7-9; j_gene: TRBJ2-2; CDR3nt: TGTGCCAGCAGCTCAGAATGGGGGCGTCGGGGCACCGGGGAGCTGTTTTTT; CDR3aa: CASSSEWGRRGTGELFF
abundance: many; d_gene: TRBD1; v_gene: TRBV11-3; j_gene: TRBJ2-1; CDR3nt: TGTGCCAGCAGCTTGGACAGGGGAGCCTACAATGAGCAGTTCTTC; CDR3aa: CASSLDRGAYNEQFF
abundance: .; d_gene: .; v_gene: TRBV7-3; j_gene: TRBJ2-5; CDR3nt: TGTGCCAGCAGCTCCGCTACAGGGAGAGATCGGAAGAGCTTC; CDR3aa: CASSSATGRDRKSF
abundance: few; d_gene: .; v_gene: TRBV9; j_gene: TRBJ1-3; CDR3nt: TGTGCCAGCAGCTCGTTACCGGAAGCGAGCTCTGGAAACACCATATATTTT; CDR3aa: CASSSLPEASSGNTIYF